These 24 T cell receptor beta chains originate from one sample sequenced in a study of blood T cell repertoires in COVID-19. Profiling relied on immunoSEQ multiplex PCR, and the TCRdb table lists in-frame clones only, not all of them. The sample lists approximately 65,000 clones; approximately 80% were seen once. The sample was peripheral blood. The receptors derive from a woman older than 75 with active or convalescent COVID-19.

V is TRBV6-1 and J is TRBJ2-1; a possible D gene is TRBD1 (6 bases). This CDR3 region has 14 residues. The germline V and J ends were trimmed by 2 bases and 7 bases, with 12 bases remaining between them. Germline CDR1 MNHNS, CDR2 SASEGT. CDR3 DNA: TGTGCCAGCAGTGAATGGTGGGGGCGGAATGAGCAGTTCTTC. Residues: CASSEWWGRNEQFF.

This chain uses TRBV16 with TRBJ1-1; TRBD1 agrees at 7 bases. The junction had 4 bases not matched to a gene; V was cut back by 0 bases and J by 6 bases. Germline CDR1 is KGHSY and CDR2 is FQNENV. CDR3 length: 14 amino acids. DNA for the CDR3: TGTGCCAGCAGCCAATCGCAGGGGGGCGCTGAAGCTTTCTTT. Its translation: CASSQSQGGAEAFF.

The V and J genes are TRBV7-2 and TRBJ2-4, with D possibly matching TRBD1 (6 bases). Germline V gene lookup returns CDR1 SGHTA and CDR2 FQGNSA. CDR3 size: 16 residues. Trimming took off 4 bases at V and 0 bases at J, with 13 bases between the two ends. The DNA for the CDR3 is TGTGCCAGCAGCTCGAACAGGGATGTAGCCAAAAACATTCAGTACTTC. It is translated as CASSSNRDVAKNIQYF. Supplemented by reference TRBV7-2 and TRBJ2-4, the full variable domain reads GAGVSQSPSNKVTEKGKDVELRCDPISGHTALYWYRQSLGQGLEFLIYFQGNSAPDKSGLPSDRFSAERTGGSVSTLTIQRTQQEDSAVYLCASSSNRDVAKNIQYFGAGTRLSVL.

By its share, this clone is medium-sized (0.01 to 0.1%). The chain carries TRBV7-2 and TRBJ1-2, with unresolved D. The CDR3 covers 14 residues. Trimming took off 5 bases at V and 6 bases at J, with 16 bases between the two ends. Germline CDR1 SGHTA, CDR2 FQGNSA. The CDR3 reads CASSPAEAVNGYTF. In DNA, the CDR3 is TGTGCCAGCAGCCCCGCGGAGGCGGTTAATGGCTACACCTTC.

This clone showed up just once. The chain has TRBV5-1 and TRBJ2-3, with D perhaps matching TRBD2 (6 bases). From germline, CDR1 is SGHRS and CDR2 YFSETQ. The CDR3 runs 15 residues. Trimming cost V 3 bases and J 2 bases, with 13 bases left between them. The CDR3 DNA sequence: TGCGCCAGCAGCTGGGGGGAGGTCAACACAGATACGCAGTATTTT. This sequence encodes CASSWGEVNTDTQYF.

The chain carries TRBV10-3 and TRBJ2-3, with 7 bases identical to TRBD1. Germline V lookup: CDR1 ENHRY, CDR2 SYGVKD. The CDR3 consists of 14 residues. Losses at the gene ends were 10 bases for V and 3 bases for J; bases not matched to a gene: 10. The CDR3 here is CATLDRRSTDTQYF. As DNA, the CDR3 is TGTGCCACCTTGGACAGGAGGTCGACAGATACGCAGTATTTT.

This clone appeared a single time. The V and J genes are TRBV28 and TRBJ1-5; 7 nucleotides align to TRBD1. There are 16 residues in the CDR3. V lost 3 bases to trimming and J lost 2 bases; unmatched junction nucleotides: 7. Germline CDR1 and CDR2: MDHEN and SYDVKM. This CDR3 is CASSLGTASGNQPQHF. The CDR3 DNA reads TGTGCCAGCAGTTTGGGGACAGCCTCCGGCAATCAGCCCCAGCATTTT.

The V and J genes are TRBV9 and TRBJ1-1; D uncertain. V dropped 0 bases and J dropped 4 bases, with 13 bases sitting between them. The CDR3 is made up of 15 amino acids. The germline CDR1 and CDR2 sequences are SGDLS and YYNGEE. The CDR3 nucleotides read TGTGCCAGCAGCGTAGACATCCGGGTGTCCACTGAAGCTTTCTTT. This gives the protein CASSVDIRVSTEAFF.

The chain joins TRBV3-1 (or the pseudogene TRBV3-2) to TRBJ1-1; 10 bases are shared with TRBD1. This CDR3 is built from 15 residues. J gave up 4 bases and V 1 base, and 3 bases lay outside the gene matches. Germline values: CDR1 LGHDT, CDR2 YNNKEL (reference sequence). CDR3 sequence: CASSQARTGGTEAFF. The CDR3 DNA reads TGTGCCAGCAGCCAAGCCAGGACAGGGGGCACTGAAGCTTTCTTT.

This rearrangement joins TRBV12-5 to TRBJ1-4; D remains ambiguous. Germline CDR1 is LGHNT and CDR2 is FRNRAP. V was clipped by 7 bases and J by 8 bases, with 11 bases between them. The CDR3 loop spans 12 amino acids. This CDR3 reads CASASLGEKLFF. The DNA for the CDR3 is TGTGCTAGTGCCTCCCTCGGGGAAAAACTGTTTTTT.

The chain couples TRBV19 to TRBJ2-5; perhaps TRBD2 as D (5 bases). CDR1 is LNHDA and CDR2 is SQIVND in the germline V gene (reference sequence). Trimming shortened V by 1 base and J by 4 bases, and 13 bases separated the two germline ends. The CDR3 length is 15 residues. CDR3 DNA: TGTGCCAGTAGTATAGGGTTGGAGGAGGCAGAGACCCAGTACTTC. The encoded protein is CASSIGLEEAETQYF. The whole variable domain, remainder taken from reference TRBV19 and TRBJ2-5, is DGGITQSPKYLFRKEGQNVTLSCEQNLNHDAMYWYRQDPGQGLRLIYYSQIVNDFQKGDIAEGYSVSREKKESFPLTVTSAQKNPTAFYLCASSIGLEEAETQYFGPGTRLLVL.

The chain is built from TRBV4-2 and TRBJ1-5; D remains ambiguous. CDR3 length: 14 residues. The germline gives CDR1 LGHNA, CDR2 YNFKEQ. V lost 0 bases and J lost 2, with 5 bases in between. The CDR3 DNA reads TGTGCCAGCAGCCAAGATATAGGCAATCAGCCCCAGCATTTT. Its protein is CASSQDIGNQPQHF.

This clone showed up just once. This sequence joins TRBV5-1 and TRBJ2-3; the match to TRBD2 covers 7 bases. Germline values: CDR1 SGHRS, CDR2 YFSETQ. The length of the CDR3 is 15 residues. The J segment lost 2 bases and the V segment lost 5 bases, leaving 8 bases of the junction unmatched. The CDR3 nucleotides read TGCGCCAGCAGGCTAGGACTAGACCCCACAGATACGCAGTATTTT. Amino acid sequence: CASRLGLDPTDTQYF.

J is TRBJ2-7 and V is TRBV6-5, with D possibly TRBD1 on 6 matching bases. CDR1 and CDR2 (germline): MNHEY, SVGAGI. The CDR3 contains 15 residues. The V end lost 0 bases, the J end lost 4 bases, and 13 bases lay between the germline ends. In nucleotides, the CDR3 is TGTGCCAGCAGTTACTCGGGGGCCAGGCCGTACGAGCAGTACTTC. Protein: CASSYSGARPYEQYF.

V usage is TRBV12-3 or TRBV12-4 and J usage is TRBJ1-1; D may be TRBD1 (5 bases). V lost 6 bases and J lost 4, with 12 bases in between. The CDR3 loop spans 13 amino acids. The CDR3 sequence: CASSTRVSTEAFF. The CDR3 coding sequence is TGTGCCAGCAGCACCAGGGTCTCCACTGAAGCTTTCTTT.

Many counts were recorded for this clone. The chain carries TRBV5-6 and TRBJ1-6; the D gene is possibly TRBD1 (5 bases). The V gene lost 3 bases and the J gene lost 3 bases, with 16 bases spanning the gap. The CDR3 runs 17 residues. Germline V CDR1 and CDR2: SGHDT, YYEEEE. CDR3 nucleotide sequence: TGTGCCAGCAGCTCGACGACAGAATCCTACTATAATTCACCCCTCCACTTT. Translated: CASSSTTESYYNSPLHF.

V is TRBV30 and J is TRBJ1-1; no definite D call. The CDR3 is made up of 13 amino acids. The V gene lost 7 bases and the J gene lost 1 base, with 13 bases spanning the gap. Germline V CDR1 and CDR2: GTSNPN, SVGIG (reference sequence). The CDR3 spells CASIDTANTEAFF. As DNA, the CDR3 is TGTGCCTCAATTGACACTGCGAACACTGAAGCTTTCTTT.

The chain is built from TRBV6-6 and TRBJ2-1, with D possibly TRBD1 on 5 matching bases. The CDR3 length is 13 residues. Trimming cost V 7 bases and J 4 bases, with 11 bases left between them. CDR1 is MNHNY, CDR2 SVGAGI, per germline (reference sequence). CDR3: CASKTVLYNEQFF. The CDR3 nucleotides read TGTGCCAGCAAGACAGTTTTATACAATGAGCAGTTCTTC.

The CDR3, as DNA: TGTGCCAGCAGTTGGGGACAGCACTACAATGAGCAGTTCTTC. Its protein is CASSWGQHYNEQFF. The chain couples TRBV6-5 to TRBJ2-1; 7 nucleotides agree with TRBD1. The germline CDR1 and CDR2 sequences are MNHEY and SVGAGI. This CDR3 region has 14 residues. The J segment lost 3 bases and the V segment lost 4 bases, leaving 3 bases of the junction unmatched.

This clone came up once. This chain links TRBV19 with TRBJ1-1; maybe TRBD1 (6 bases). Trimming removed 5 bases from V and 4 bases from J, with 17 bases in between. This CDR3 has 15 residues. Germline assignment: CDR1 LNHDA and CDR2 SQIVND (reference sequence). CDR3 region: CASSVHRDGGTEAFF. The CDR3 region has the DNA TGTGCCAGTAGTGTTCACAGGGATGGAGGCACTGAAGCTTTCTTT.

The chain has TRBV18 and TRBJ1-5; 9 nucleotides match TRBD1. The CDR3 runs 15 residues. Germline V gene lookup returns CDR1 KGHSH and CDR2 LQKENI. The junction had 8 bases not matched to a gene; V was cut back by 6 bases and J by 5 bases. CDR3 in amino acids: CASSHGTGTDQPQHF. DNA of the CDR3: TGTGCCAGCTCCCACGGGACAGGGACGGATCAGCCCCAGCATTTT.

This clone was detected only a few times. The chain couples TRBV23-1 to TRBJ2-7, with no clear D. TRBV23-1 is an open reading frame whose function is uncertain. The V end lost 6 bases, the J end lost 13 bases, and 16 bases lay between the germline ends. The CDR3 has 11 amino acids. The CDR3: CASSRSQTTYF. The CDR3 nucleotides are TGCGCCAGCAGCCGATCCCAGACGACATACTTC.

The genes are TRBV5-8 and TRBJ2-3; TRBD2 aligns across 14 bases. The germline CDR1 and CDR2 sequences are SGHTS and YDEGEE. The CDR3 is 18 residues long. J gave up 2 bases and V 5 bases, and 10 bases lay outside the gene matches. This chain's CDR3 is CASSGLAGGGSFTDTQYF. The CDR3 DNA reads TGTGCCAGCAGTGGACTAGCGGGGGGCGGATCCTTCACAGATACGCAGTATTTT.

The chain uses TRBV29-1 and TRBJ1-1; D is ambiguous. In germline, CDR1 is SQVTM, CDR2 ANQGSEA. The V end lost 6 bases, the J end lost 4 bases, and 9 bases lay between the germline ends. The CDR3 is 11 amino acids. The CDR3: CSVLGSTEAFF. Here the CDR3 DNA reads TGCAGCGTCCTAGGAAGCACTGAAGCTTTCTTT.